The present entry profiles one T cell receptor (beta chain) with its context. The data were taken from a study of shared T cell receptors in the human thymus. Method: immunoSEQ multiplex PCR; TCRdb's copy keeps in-frame clones and lacks some. The sample holds some 700,000 clones, 70% to 90% seen once. The CDR3 is made up of 15 amino acids. Germline V CDR1 and CDR2: MRHNA, SNTAGT. V was clipped by 8 bases and J by 0 bases, with 14 bases between them. The sample also formed part of further work on human thymus T cells. As that report states: Corrective heart surgery yielded resections, and these provided the thymus tissue. Repertoires sampled from thymus and blood appeared biased in V and J gene usage.

The sample consisted of thymocytes. This TCR was recovered from a girl under three years old with a congenital heart defect. V gene TRBV6-4 combines with J gene TRBJ2-1; D might be TRBD2 (7 bases). The CDR3 protein is CASGMGGRSYNEQFF. The CDR3 DNA is TGTGCCAGCGGGATGGGGGGGCGCTCCTACAATGAGCAGTTCTTC.